These 14 T cell receptor beta chains share one sample of origin, sequenced in a study of T cell responses to AZD1222 COVID-19 vaccine. The method was immunoSEQ multiplex PCR; TCRdb's version includes in-frame clones alone and lacks a portion of them. The repertoire holds under 150,000 clones, with around 90% as singletons. Sample: peripheral blood, taken on day 0 of AZD1222 vaccination. The receptor source for this set is an adult in good health.

The J gene is TRBJ1-1, the V gene TRBV6-5; D is unresolved. This CDR3 is 12 amino acids long. CDR1 is MNHEY, CDR2 SVGAGI, per germline. The ends were cut back, 8 bases at V and 2 bases at J, with 9 bases in the middle. Written as DNA, the CDR3 is TGTGCCAGCTTCGGAACTAACACTGAAGCTTTCTTT. Protein sequence: CASFGTNTEAFF.

The V gene is TRBV7-2, the J gene TRBJ2-7; 9 bases are a match to TRBD2. The length of the CDR3 is 13 residues. Germline trimming cut 3 bases from V and 6 bases from J; bases unmatched to any gene: 3. Germline-derived CDR1 and CDR2 are SGHTA and FQGNSA. CDR3 coding DNA: TGTGCCAGCAGCTTTGGCGGGAGGGTCGAGCAGTACTTC. Amino acid sequence: CASSFGGRVEQYF.

The rearrangement joins TRBV7-2 to TRBJ1-5; 7 nucleotides match TRBD1. Germline V gene sequence: CDR1 SGHTA, CDR2 FQGNSA. This CDR3 spans 14 amino acids. V lost 5 bases and J lost 4; bases outside the gene matches: 5. The CDR3 region is CASSLQGRNQPQHF. CDR3 nucleotides: TGTGCCAGCAGCCTACAGGGGAGAAATCAGCCCCAGCATTTT.

V usage is TRBV24-1 and J usage is TRBJ2-3, with 11 positions matching TRBD1. The CDR3 has 17 amino acids. The J segment lost 4 bases and the V segment lost 1 base, leaving 6 bases of the junction unmatched. Per germline, CDR1 KGHDR and CDR2 SFDVKD. The CDR3 nucleotides are TGTGCCACCAGTGATTTTGGGGGACAGGGGGTTTCAGATACGCAGTATTTT. This gives the protein CATSDFGGQGVSDTQYF.

The rearrangement uses TRBV7-9 and TRBJ2-3; no clear D gene. V lost 5 bases and J 2 bases, leaving 8 bases between the germline ends. CDR1 is SEHNR, CDR2 FQNEAQ, per germline (reference sequence). The CDR3 is made up of 13 amino acids. The CDR3 DNA reads TGTGCCAGCAGCGGGGAAATCACAGATACGCAGTATTTT. As protein: CASSGEITDTQYF.

The chain links TRBV27 to TRBJ2-7, with D uncertain. Germline V gene lookup returns CDR1 MNHEY and CDR2 SMNVEV (reference sequence). This CDR3 is 13 amino acids long. With 4 bases removed from V and 3 bases from J, the gap between germline ends came to 10 bases. The CDR3 DNA sequence: TGTGCCAGCAGTTCCCCCCTTCACTACGAGCAGTACTTC. This translates into CASSSPLHYEQYF.

V and J are TRBV7-2 and TRBJ1-3; D might be TRBD1 (5 bases). Germline assignment: CDR1 SGHTA and CDR2 FQGNSA. The V end lost 1 base, the J end lost 4 bases, and 17 bases lay between the germline ends. CDR3 length: 17 residues. CDR3 region: CASSLEFSAGYGNTIYF. The CDR3 DNA sequence: TGTGCCAGCAGCTTAGAATTCTCGGCAGGGTACGGAAACACCATATATTTT.

The chain has TRBV12-3 or TRBV12-4 and TRBJ1-1; D might be TRBD1 (5 bases). CDR3 size: 12 residues. Trimming took 7 bases from V and 5 from J, leaving 11 bases between them. The CDR3: CASTGGGTEAFF. The CDR3 region has the DNA TGTGCCAGCACCGGGGGGGGAACTGAAGCTTTCTTT.

The V call is TRBV5-5, the J call TRBJ2-5, with D uncertain. The CDR3 has 14 residues. V lost 1 base and J 5 bases, leaving 12 bases between the germline ends. The germline V gene has CDR1 SGHKS and CDR2 YYEKEE (reference sequence). The CDR3 DNA reads as TGTGCCAGCAGCTTGAATCGTGGATGGGAGACCCAGTACTTC. It encodes CASSLNRGWETQYF.

This clone was seen just once. V is TRBV19 and J is TRBJ1-1; unclear D gene. Germline V gene data show CDR1 as LNHDA and CDR2 as SQIVND (reference sequence). The CDR3 is 14 residues long. Trimming shortened V by 3 bases and J by 4 bases, and 12 bases separated the two germline ends. The CDR3, as DNA: TGTGCCAGTAGTATTCTTAGGGTGAGCACTGAAGCTTTCTTT. Encoded protein: CASSILRVSTEAFF.

This clone came up once. CDR3 nucleotide sequence: TGTGCCAGCAGTGAAAGCCCTGGGAGCCTTCGGAAACTGTTTTTT. This sequence encodes CASSESPGSLRKLFF. The gene calls are TRBV2 and TRBJ1-4; no clear D. Germline V gene lookup returns CDR1 SNHLY and CDR2 FYNNEI. V lost 2 bases and J 11 bases, leaving 18 bases between the germline ends. There are 15 residues in the CDR3.

This chain connects TRBV7-2 to TRBJ2-2, with D hard to call. Germline V gene lookup returns CDR1 SGHTA and CDR2 FQGNSA. V lost 5 bases and J lost 4, with 8 bases in between. This CDR3 has 13 residues. The CDR3 is CASSPVGTGELFF. The CDR3 DNA is TGTGCCAGCAGCCCAGTAGGCACCGGGGAGCTGTTTTTT.

The table lists this clone with a few counts. The chain recombines TRBV5-1 with TRBJ1-2; no firm D call. The CDR3 totals 13 residues. V lost 0 bases to trimming and J lost 2 bases, with 5 bases between them. CDR1 and CDR2 from the germline V gene are SGHRS and YFSETQ. The DNA for the CDR3 is TGCGCCAGCAGCTTGGACAGCAACTATGGCTACACCTTC. Encoded protein: CASSLDSNYGYTF.

The chain is built from TRBV27 and TRBJ1-1, with 7 bases that match TRBD1. V lost 6 bases and J lost 8; bases outside the gene matches: 6. The CDR3 covers 12 residues. Germline lookup yields CDR1 MNHEY and CDR2 SMNVEV (reference sequence). Here the CDR3 reads CASSRMGQEAFF. CDR3 nucleotides: TGTGCCAGCAGCAGAATGGGACAGGAAGCTTTCTTT.